This TCR beta chain comes out of a study of cytomegalovirus exposure and HLA in healthy donors. The PCR contained 60 Vbeta and 13 Jbeta primers. Using immunoSEQ multiplex PCR, the repertoire was profiled, and TCRdb retains in-frame clones only, with some absent. The sample lists some 150,000 clones; more than 75% were seen once. This CDR3 spans 17 amino acids. Per germline, CDR1 SGHDN and CDR2 FVKESK. Trimming removed 1 base at V and 4 bases at J, with 16 bases between. Sequences were obtained from PBMCs. This chain links TRBV14 with TRBJ1-4, with a tentative D call TRBD1 (5 bases). The clonotype comes from a man younger than 30 in good health and CMV-seropositive. As DNA, the CDR3 is TGTGCCAGCAGCCAAGGATACTTTAACAGGTTTAATGAAAAACTGTTTTTT. Its protein is CASSQGYFNRFNEKLFF.